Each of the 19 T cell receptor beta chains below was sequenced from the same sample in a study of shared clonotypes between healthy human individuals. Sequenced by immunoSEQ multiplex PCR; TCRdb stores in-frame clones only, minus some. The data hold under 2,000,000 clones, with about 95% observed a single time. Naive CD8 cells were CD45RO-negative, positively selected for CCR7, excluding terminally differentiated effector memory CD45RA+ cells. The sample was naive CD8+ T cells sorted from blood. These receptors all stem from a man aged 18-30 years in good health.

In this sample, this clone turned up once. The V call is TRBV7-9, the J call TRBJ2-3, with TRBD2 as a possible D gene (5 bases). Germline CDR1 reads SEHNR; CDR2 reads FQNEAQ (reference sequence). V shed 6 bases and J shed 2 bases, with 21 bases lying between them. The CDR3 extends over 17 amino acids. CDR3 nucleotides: TGTGCCAGCAGTCCGCCCCAGGAGGCGATACTCACAGATACGCAGTATTTT. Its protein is CASSPPQEAILTDTQYF. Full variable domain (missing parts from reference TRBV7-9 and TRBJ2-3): DTGVSQNPRHKITKRGQNVTFRCDPISEHNRLYWYRQTLGQGPEFLTYFQNEAQLEKSRLLSDRFSAERPKGSFSTLEIQRTEQGDSAMYLCASSPPQEAILTDTQYFGPGTRLTVL.

The CDR3, as DNA: TGTGCCAGCAGTTCAGCCCTAGCGGCAGTTAATTACGAGCAGTACTTC. Its protein is CASSSALAAVNYEQYF. The chain couples TRBV27 to TRBJ2-7; the match to TRBD2 covers 7 bases. In germline, CDR1 is MNHEY, CDR2 SMNVEV (reference sequence). This CDR3 comprises 16 residues. With V trimmed by 4 bases and J by 4 bases, 13 bases remained unmatched.

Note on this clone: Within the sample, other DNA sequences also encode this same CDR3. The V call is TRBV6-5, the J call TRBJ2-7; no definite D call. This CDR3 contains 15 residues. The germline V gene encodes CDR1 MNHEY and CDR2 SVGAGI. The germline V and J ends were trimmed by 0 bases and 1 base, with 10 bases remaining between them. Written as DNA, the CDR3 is TGTGCCAGCAGTTACTCGGGCGGCGGATCCTACGAGCAGTACTTC. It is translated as CASSYSGGGSYEQYF.

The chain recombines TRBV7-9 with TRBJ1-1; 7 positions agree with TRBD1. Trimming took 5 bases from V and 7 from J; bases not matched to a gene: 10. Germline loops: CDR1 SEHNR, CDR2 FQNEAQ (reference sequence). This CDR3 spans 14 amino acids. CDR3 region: CASSPSTGLGEAFF. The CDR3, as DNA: TGTGCCAGCAGCCCCTCGACAGGGCTGGGTGAAGCTTTCTTT.

The CDR3 DNA follows: TGTGCCAGCACCAACACCACTTCGGGCACTGAAGCTTTCTTT. Residues: CASTNTTSGTEAFF. The chain links TRBV9 to TRBJ1-1; D gene ambiguous. The CDR3 runs to 14 residues. CDR1 SGDLS and CDR2 YYNGEE come from the germline V gene. Trimming took off 6 bases at V and 4 bases at J, with 16 bases between the two ends.

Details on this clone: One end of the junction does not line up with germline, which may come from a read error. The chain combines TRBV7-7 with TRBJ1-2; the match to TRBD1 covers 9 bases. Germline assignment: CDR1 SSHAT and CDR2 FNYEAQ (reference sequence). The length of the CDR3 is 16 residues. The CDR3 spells CASSLNRQGVDGGYTF. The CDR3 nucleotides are TGTGCTAGCAGCCTAAACAGACAGGGGGTTGACGGTGGCTACACCTTC.

This chain's CDR3 is CASSPSIVETQYF. The CDR3 nucleotides read TGTGCCAGCAGCCCCTCGATAGTTGAGACCCAGTACTTC. The V and J genes are TRBV14 and TRBJ2-5; D uncertain. CDR1 is SGHDN and CDR2 is FVKESK in the germline V gene. Trimming pared 4 bases from V and 5 bases from J, leaving 11 bases between. The CDR3 extends over 13 amino acids.

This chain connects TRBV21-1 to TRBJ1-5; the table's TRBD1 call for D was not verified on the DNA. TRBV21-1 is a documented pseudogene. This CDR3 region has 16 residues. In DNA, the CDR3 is TGTGCCAGCAGCAACGAGGACAGGGGGAGAGATCAGCCCCAGCATTTT. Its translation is CASSNEDRGRDQPQHF.

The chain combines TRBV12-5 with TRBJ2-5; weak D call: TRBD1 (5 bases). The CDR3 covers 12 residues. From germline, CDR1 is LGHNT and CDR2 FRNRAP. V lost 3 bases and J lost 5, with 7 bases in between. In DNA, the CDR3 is TGTGCTAGTGGTTTAAAGGGGGAGACCCAGTACTTC. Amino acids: CASGLKGETQYF. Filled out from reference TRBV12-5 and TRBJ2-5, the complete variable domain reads DARVTQTPRHKVTEMGQEVTMRCQPILGHNTVFWYRQTMMQGLELLAYFRNRAPLDDSGMPKDRFSAEMPDATLATLKIQPSEPRDSAVYFCASGLKGETQYFGPGTRLLVL.

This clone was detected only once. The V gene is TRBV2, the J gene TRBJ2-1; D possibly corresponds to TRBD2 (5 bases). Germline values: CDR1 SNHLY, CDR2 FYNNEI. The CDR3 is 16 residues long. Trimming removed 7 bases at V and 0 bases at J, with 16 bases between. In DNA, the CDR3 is TGTGCCAGCATCATTGGGTCTGGGAGCTCCTACAATGAGCAGTTCTTC. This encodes CASIIGSGSSYNEQFF.

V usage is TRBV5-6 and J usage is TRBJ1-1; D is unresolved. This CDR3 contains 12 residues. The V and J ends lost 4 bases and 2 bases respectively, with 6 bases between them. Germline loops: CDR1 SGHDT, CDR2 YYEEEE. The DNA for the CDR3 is TGTGCCAGCAGCGCCGACAACACTGAAGCTTTCTTT. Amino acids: CASSADNTEAFF.

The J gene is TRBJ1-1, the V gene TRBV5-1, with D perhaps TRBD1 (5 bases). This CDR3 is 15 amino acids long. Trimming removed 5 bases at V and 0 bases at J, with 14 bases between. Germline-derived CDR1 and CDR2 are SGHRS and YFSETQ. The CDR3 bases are TGCGCCAGCAGAGACCTTGACAGCTTGAACACTGAAGCTTTCTTT. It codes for CASRDLDSLNTEAFF.

In DNA, the CDR3 is TGTGCCAGCAGCTTCGGCGGGAGCACCTACGAGCAGTACTTC. Its translation is CASSFGGSTYEQYF. The chain carries TRBV5-6 and TRBJ2-7, with 7 bases lining up with TRBD2. The length of the CDR3 is 14 residues. Germline lookup yields CDR1 SGHDT and CDR2 YYEEEE. V lost 2 bases and J lost 2; bases outside the gene matches: 4. Filled out from reference TRBV5-6 and TRBJ2-7, the complete variable domain reads DAGVTQSPTHLIKTRGQQVTLRCSPKSGHDTVSWYQQALGQGPQFIFQYYEEEERQRGNFPDRFSGHQFPNYSSELNVNALLLGDSALYLCASSFGGSTYEQYFGPGTRLTVT.

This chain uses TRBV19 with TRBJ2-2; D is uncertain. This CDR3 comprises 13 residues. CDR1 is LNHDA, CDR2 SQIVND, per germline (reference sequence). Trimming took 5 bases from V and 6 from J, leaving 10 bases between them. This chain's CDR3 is CASSAPGAGELFF. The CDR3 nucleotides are TGTGCCAGTAGTGCCCCGGGCGCCGGGGAGCTGTTTTTT.

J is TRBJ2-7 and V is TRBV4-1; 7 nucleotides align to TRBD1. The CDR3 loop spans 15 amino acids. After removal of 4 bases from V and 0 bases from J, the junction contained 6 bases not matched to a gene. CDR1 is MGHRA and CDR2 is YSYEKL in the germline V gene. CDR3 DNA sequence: TGCGCCAGCAGCCTGGTGACAGGGACCTCCTACGAGCAGTACTTC. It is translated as CASSLVTGTSYEQYF.

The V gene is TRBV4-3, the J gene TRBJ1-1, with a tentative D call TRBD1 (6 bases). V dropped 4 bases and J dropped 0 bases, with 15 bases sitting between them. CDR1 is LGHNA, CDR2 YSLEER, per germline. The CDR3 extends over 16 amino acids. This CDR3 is CASSRDTEALNTEAFF. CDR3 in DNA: TGCGCCAGCAGCCGGGACACAGAGGCCTTGAACACTGAAGCTTTCTTT.

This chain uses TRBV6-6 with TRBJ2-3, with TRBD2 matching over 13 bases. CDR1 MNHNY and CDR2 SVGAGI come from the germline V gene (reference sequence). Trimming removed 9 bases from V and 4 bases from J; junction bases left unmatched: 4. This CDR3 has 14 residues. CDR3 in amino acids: CASAGTSGADTQYF. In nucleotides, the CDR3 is TGTGCCAGTGCGGGGACTAGCGGGGCAGATACGCAGTATTTT.

CDR3 amino acids: CASSVATASGANTGELFF. The DNA for the CDR3 is TGTGCCAGCAGCGTAGCTACCGCTAGCGGGGCTAACACCGGGGAGCTGTTTTTT. The rearrangement joins TRBV9 to TRBJ2-2; 9 bases align to TRBD2. This CDR3 spans 18 amino acids. Trimming took 0 bases from V and 2 from J; bases not matched to a gene: 8. Germline V gene lookup returns CDR1 SGDLS and CDR2 YYNGEE.

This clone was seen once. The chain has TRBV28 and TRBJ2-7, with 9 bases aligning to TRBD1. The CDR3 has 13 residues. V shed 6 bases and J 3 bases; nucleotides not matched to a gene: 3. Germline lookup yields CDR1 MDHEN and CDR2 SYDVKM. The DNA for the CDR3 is TGTGCCAGCAGAGGGACAGGGCACTACGAGCAGTACTTC. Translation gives CASRGTGHYEQYF.